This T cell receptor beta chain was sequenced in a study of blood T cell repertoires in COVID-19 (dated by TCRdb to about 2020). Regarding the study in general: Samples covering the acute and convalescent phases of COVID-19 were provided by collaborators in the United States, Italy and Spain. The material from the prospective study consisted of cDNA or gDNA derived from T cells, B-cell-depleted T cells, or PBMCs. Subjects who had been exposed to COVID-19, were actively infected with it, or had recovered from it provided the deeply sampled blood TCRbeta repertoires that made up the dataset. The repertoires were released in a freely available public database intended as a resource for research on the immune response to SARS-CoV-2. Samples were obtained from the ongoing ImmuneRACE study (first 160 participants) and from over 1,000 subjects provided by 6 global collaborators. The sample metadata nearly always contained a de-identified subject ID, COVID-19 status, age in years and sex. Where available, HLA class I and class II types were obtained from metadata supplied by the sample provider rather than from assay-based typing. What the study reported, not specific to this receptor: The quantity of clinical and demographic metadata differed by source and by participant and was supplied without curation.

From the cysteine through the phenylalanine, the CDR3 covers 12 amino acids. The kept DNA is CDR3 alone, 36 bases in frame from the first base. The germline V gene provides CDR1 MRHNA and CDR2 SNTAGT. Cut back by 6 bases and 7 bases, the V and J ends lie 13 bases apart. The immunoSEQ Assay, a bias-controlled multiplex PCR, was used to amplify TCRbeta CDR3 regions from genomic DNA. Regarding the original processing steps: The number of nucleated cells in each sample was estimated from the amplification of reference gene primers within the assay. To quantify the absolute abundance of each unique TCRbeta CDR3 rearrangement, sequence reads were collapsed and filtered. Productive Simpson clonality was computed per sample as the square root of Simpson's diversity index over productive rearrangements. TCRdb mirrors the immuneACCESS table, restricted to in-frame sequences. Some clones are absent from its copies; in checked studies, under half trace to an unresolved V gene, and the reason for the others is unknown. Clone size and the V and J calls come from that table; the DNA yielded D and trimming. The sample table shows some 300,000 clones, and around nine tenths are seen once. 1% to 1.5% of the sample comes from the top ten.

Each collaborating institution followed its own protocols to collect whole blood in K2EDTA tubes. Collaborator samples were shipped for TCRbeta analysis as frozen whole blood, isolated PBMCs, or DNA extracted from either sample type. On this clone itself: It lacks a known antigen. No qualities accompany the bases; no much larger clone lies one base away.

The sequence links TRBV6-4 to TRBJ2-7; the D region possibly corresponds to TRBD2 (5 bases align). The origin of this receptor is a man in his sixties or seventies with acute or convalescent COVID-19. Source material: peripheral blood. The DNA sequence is TGTGCCAGCAGCCTAGCCCGTTGGGAGCAGTACTTC. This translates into CASSLARWEQYF.